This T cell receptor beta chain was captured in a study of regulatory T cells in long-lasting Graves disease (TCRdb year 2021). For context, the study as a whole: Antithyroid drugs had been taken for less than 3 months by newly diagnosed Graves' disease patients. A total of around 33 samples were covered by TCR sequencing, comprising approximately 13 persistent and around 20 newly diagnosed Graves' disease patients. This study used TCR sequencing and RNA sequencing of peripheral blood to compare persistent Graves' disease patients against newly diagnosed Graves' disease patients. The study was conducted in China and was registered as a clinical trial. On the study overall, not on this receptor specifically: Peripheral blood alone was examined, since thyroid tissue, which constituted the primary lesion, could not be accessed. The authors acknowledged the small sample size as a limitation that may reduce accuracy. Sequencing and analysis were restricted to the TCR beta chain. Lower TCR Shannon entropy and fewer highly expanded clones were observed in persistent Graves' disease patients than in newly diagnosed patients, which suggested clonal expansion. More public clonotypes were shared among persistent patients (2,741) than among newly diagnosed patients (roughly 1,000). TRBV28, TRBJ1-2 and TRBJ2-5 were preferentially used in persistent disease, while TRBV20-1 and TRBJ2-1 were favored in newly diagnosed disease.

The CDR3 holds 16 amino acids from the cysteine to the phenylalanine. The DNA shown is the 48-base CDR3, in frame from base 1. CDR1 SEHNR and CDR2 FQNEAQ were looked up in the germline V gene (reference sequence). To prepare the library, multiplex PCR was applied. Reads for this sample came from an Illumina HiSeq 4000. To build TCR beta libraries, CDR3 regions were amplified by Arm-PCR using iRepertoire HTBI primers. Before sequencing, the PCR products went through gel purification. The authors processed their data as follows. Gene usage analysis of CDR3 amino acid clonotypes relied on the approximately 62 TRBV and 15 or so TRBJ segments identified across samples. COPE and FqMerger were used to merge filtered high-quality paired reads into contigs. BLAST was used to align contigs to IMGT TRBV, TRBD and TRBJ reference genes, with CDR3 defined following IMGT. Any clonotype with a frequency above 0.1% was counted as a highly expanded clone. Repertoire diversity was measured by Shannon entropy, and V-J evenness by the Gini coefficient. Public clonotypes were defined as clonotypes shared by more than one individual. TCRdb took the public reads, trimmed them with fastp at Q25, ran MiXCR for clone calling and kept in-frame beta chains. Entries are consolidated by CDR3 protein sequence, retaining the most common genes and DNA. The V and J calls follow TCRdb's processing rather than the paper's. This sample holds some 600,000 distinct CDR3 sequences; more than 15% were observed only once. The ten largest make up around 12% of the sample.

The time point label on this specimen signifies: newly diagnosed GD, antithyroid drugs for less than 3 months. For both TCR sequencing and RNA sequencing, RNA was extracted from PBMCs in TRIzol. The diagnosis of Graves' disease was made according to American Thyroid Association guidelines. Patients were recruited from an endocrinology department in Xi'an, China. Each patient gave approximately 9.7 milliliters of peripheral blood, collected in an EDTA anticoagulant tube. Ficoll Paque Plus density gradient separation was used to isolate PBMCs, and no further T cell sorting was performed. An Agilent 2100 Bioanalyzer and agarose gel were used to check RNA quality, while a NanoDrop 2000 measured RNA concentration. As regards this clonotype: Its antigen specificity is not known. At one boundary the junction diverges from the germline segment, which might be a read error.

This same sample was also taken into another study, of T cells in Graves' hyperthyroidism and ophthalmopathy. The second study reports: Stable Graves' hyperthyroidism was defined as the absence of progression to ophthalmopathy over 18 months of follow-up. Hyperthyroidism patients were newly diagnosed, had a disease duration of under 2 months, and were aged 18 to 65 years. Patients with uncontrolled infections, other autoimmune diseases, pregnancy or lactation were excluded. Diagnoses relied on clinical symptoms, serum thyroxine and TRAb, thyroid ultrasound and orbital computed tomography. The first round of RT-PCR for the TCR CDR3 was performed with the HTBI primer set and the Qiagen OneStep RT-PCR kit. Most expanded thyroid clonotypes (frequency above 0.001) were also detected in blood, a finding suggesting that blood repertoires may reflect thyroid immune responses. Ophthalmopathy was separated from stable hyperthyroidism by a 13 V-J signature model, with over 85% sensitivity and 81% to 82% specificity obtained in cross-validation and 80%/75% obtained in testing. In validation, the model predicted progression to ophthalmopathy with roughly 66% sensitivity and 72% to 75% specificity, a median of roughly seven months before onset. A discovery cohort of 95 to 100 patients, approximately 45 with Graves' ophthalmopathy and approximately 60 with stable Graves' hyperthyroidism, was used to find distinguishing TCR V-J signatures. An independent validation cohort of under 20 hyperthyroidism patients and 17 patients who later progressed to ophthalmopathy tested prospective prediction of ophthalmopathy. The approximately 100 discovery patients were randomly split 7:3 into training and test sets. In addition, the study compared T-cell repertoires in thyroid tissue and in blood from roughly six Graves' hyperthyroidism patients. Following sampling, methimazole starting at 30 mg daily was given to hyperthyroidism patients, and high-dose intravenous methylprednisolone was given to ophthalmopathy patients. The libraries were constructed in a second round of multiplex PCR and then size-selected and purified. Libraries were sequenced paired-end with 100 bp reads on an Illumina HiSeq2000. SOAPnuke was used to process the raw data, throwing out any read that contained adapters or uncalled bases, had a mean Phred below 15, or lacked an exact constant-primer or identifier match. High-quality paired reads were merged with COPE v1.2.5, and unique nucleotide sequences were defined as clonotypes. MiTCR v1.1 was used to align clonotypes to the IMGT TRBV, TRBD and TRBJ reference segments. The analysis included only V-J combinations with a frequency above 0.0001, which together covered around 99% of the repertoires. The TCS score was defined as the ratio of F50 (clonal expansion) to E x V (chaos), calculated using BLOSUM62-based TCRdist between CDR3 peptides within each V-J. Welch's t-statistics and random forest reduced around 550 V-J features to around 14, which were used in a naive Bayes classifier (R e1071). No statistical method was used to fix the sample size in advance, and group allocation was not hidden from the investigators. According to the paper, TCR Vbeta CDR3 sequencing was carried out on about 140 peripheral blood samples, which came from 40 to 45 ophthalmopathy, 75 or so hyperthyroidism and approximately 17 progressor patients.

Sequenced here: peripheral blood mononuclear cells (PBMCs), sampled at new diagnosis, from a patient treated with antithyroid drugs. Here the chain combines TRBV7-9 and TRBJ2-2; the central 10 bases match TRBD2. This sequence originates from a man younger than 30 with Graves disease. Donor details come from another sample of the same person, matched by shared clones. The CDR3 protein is CANSLVAGGNTGELFF. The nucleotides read TGTGCCAACAGCTTGGTAGCGGGAGGAAACACCGGGGAGCTGTTTTTT.